This T cell receptor beta chain was profiled in a study of T cells in Graves' hyperthyroidism and ophthalmopathy. Study-level points and caveats: Ophthalmopathy, which appeared later, was predicted by the model a median about 6.8 months before onset. Clonotypes that were expanded in thyroid above 0.001 mostly appeared in blood too. Stable hyperthyroidism was separated from ophthalmopathy by a model based on 13 V-J features.

Trimming pared 1 base from V and 0 bases from J, leaving 5 bases between. Germline CDR1 SGHRS, CDR2 YFSETQ. CDR3 size: 15 residues. TCR beta CDR3 sequences were amplified from RNA transcripts. Researchers ran a first-round RT-PCR on the TCR CDR3 using the HTBI primer set. One entry per CDR3 protein results from TCRdb running MiXCR on the multiplex PCR reads. The table shows about half a million distinct CDR3 sequences, with just under 20% occurring only once. Regarding this clonotype: Antigen unknown.

The sequencing input was blood. The TCR comes from a man aged 40-55 years with Graves' ophthalmopathy. The chain combines TRBV5-1 with TRBJ2-6; D remains unclear. The CDR3 DNA is TGCGCCAGCAGCTTGTGGCTCTCTGGGGCCAACGTCCTGACTTTC. Translation: CASSLWLSGANVLTF. The variable domain in full, completed from reference TRBV5-1 and TRBJ2-6, reads KAGVTQTPRYLIKTRGQQVTLSCSPISGHRSVSWYQQTPGQGLQFLFEYFSETQRNKGNFPGRFSGRQFSNSRSEMNVSTLELGDSALYLCASSLWLSGANVLTFGAGSRLTVL.